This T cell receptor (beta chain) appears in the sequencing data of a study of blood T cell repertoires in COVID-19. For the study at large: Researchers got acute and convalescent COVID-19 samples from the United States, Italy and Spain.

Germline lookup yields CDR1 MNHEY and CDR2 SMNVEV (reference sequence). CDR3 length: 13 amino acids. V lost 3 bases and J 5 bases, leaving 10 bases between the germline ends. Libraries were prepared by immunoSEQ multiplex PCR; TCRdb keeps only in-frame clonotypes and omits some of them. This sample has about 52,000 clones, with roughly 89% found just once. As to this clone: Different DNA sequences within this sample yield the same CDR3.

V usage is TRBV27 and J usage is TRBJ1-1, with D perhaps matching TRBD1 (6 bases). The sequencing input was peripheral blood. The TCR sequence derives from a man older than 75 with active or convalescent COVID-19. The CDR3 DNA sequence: TGTGCCAGCAGTTTGGAAGGGGGTACTGAAGCTTTCTTT. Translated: CASSLEGGTEAFF.